This TCR beta chain emerged from a study of T cell repertoires in cytomegalovirus infection. Findings of the study overall: CMV carriers having the relevant HLA were flagged by cumulative public TCR beta family frequency.

With V trimmed by 6 bases and J by 2 bases, 10 bases remained unmatched. This CDR3 spans 17 amino acids. The germline V gene has CDR1 LNHDA and CDR2 SQIVND (reference sequence). TCRdb called the reads again in MiXCR, with one record for every CDR3 protein. Of a few hundred thousand distinct CDR3 sequences detected, approximately 35% appear once; the ten largest clones hold 13%. As for this clonotype: What it binds is not known.

This chain links TRBV19 with TRBJ1-5; the match to TRBD1 covers 10 bases. Sequences were derived from cultured PBMCs, sampled from culture after CMV antigen stimulation. This sequence was found in a human donor in good health (CMV status not recorded). Some clones in this sample may be carry-over from other donors' samples. In DNA form, the CDR3 reads TGTGCCAGTAGCCACCGGGACAGGGGTGCGGGCAATCAGCCCCAGCATTTT. This encodes CASSHRDRGAGNQPQHF.